This T cell receptor beta chain was observed in a study of shared clonotypes between healthy human individuals. The overall study: Donors had three CD4 naive, three CD4 memory, two CD8 naive and one CD8 memory plate apiece.

Data came from immunoSEQ multiplex PCR; TCRdb stores just in-frame clones and leaves some out. The sample holds about 1.1 million clones, 77% seen once. The study drew its donors from healthy HIV-negative adults without recent acute infections or vaccinations. A split of CD4+ cells into CD45RA+ naive and CD45RA-negative memory subsets was performed. The specimen sequenced was memory CD4+ T cells from PBMCs. Subset denoted: CD45RA-negative fraction. This TCR derives from a man between 18 and 35 years old in good health. Some clones in this sample may be carry-over from other donors' samples.

CDR3 sequence: CASSTPTGSGNTIYF. CDR3 bases: TGTGCCAGCAGTACCCCGACAGGGTCTGGAAACACCATATATTTT. The chain carries TRBV2 and TRBJ1-3, with 7 positions matching TRBD1. Germline CDR1 and CDR2: SNHLY and FYNNEI. The ends lost 5 bases at V and 1 base at J; junction bases unmatched: 5. The CDR3 is 15 amino acids.